The source of this T cell receptor (beta chain) is a study of shared clonotypes between healthy human individuals. The CDR3 spans 16 residues. Trimming left V 0 bases short and J 0 bases short, with 11 bases between. Germline V gene sequence: CDR1 SGHRS, CDR2 YFSETQ. Concerning this clone itself: Its specificity is unknown.

TCRdb's table, derived via immunoSEQ multiplex PCR, lists solely in-frame clones and lacks some. The data hold some 660,000 clones, with roughly 73% observed a single time. Findings and caveats of the study: The represented genetic and exposure-history diversity was limited by the small number of donors.

This receptor was identified in a young woman in good health. The sequenced material came from memory CD4+ T cells sorted from blood. This sample's subset: CD45RA-negative fraction. The V gene is TRBV5-1, the J gene TRBJ2-3; a possible D gene is TRBD2 (6 bases). The CDR3 region is CASSLGLAYSTDTQYF. The CDR3 DNA reads TGCGCCAGCAGCTTGGGGCTAGCGTATAGCACAGATACGCAGTATTTT.